This T cell receptor beta chain was found in a study of graft-versus-host responses after intestinal transplantation. Whole-study context: Anti-thymocyte globulin induction was given to all recipients, followed by tacrolimus and steroids for about 3 years. Regarding the study as a whole: Recipient-marrow GvH clones were detected, some having first appeared in ileum or blood.

Sequencing was performed with immunoSEQ multiplex PCR; in TCRdb, only in-frame clones are kept and a portion is missing. The sample contains about 88,000 clones, 85% to 95% of which appear only once. Points on this clone: Antigen specificity is unknown.

The receptor was derived from a human donor who was the organ donor for an intestinal transplant. The sample consisted of unstimulated CD4+ T cells sorted from spleen or lymph node cells, taken before transplant.

The CDR3 protein is CASSYSGGRDEQYF. The CDR3 DNA reads TGTGCCAGCAGTTACTCGGGGGGACGGGACGAGCAGTACTTC. This chain joins TRBV6-6 and TRBJ2-7, with a tentative D call TRBD2 (6 bases). Looked up from germline, CDR1 is MNHNY and CDR2 is SVGAGI (reference sequence). Deletions cut 0 bases from V and 5 bases from J, with 11 bases between. The CDR3 is 14 residues long.